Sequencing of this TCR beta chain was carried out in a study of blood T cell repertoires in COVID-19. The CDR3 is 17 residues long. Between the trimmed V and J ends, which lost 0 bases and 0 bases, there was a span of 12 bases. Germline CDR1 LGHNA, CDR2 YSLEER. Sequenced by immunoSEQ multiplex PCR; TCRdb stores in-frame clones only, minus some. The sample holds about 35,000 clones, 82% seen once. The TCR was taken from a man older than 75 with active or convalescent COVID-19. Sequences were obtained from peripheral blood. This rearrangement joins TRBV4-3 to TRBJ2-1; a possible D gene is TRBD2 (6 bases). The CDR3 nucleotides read TGCGCCAGCAGCCAAGATGCCCGGGGGAGCTCCTACAATGAGCAGTTCTTC. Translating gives CASSQDARGSSYNEQFF.